Listed here is a single T cell receptor beta chain. This sample was taken from a study of blood T cell repertoires in COVID-19. Study information: Some COVID-19 samples were acute and others convalescent; all came from the United States, Italy and Spain. T cells, B-cell-depleted T cells, or PBMCs supplied cDNA or gDNA.

Source study methods: Amplification of reference gene primers provided the estimated nucleated cell counts. Some clones are missing from TCRdb's copy, which holds only in-frame ones; the method was immunoSEQ multiplex PCR. Clone size and V and J calls were adopted from that table, with D and trimming inferred from the DNA. The data contain fewer than 300,000 clones, approximately 86% of them singletons. J was trimmed by 12 bases and V by 6 bases; bases with no gene match: 3. CDR1 is MGHDK and CDR2 is SYGVNS in the germline V gene. The CDR3 runs to 11 residues. The chain recombines TRBV25-1 with TRBJ1-4; 8 positions match TRBD1. The specimen sequenced was peripheral blood. The TCR originated in a man aged 35 to 55 who had recovered from COVID-19. CDR3: CASRETGELFF. The DNA of the CDR3 is TGTGCCAGCAGGGAGACAGGGGAACTGTTTTTT.